One and the same sample provided the 6 T cell receptor beta chains below, sequenced in a study of CD8 T cells in Susac syndrome. After extraction with the RNeasy kit, about 0.45 to 1 ug of the RNA was reverse transcribed using random hexamers. MiXCR, applied by TCRdb to the immunoSEQ multiplex PCR reads, yields one record per CDR3 protein. The sample has 45,000 to 60,000 distinct CDR3 sequences, around 93% seen once. Sequenced: CD8+ T cells from PBMCs. Source of these receptors: a human donor in good health.

J is TRBJ2-1 and V is TRBV2, with D perhaps being TRBD1 or TRBD2 (6 bases each). The CDR3 length is 14 residues. V lost 8 bases to trimming and J lost 4 bases, with 15 bases between them. The germline CDR1 and CDR2 sequences are SNHLY and FYNNEI. The CDR3 sequence: CASHEGGSYNEQFF. CDR3 DNA: TGTGCCAGCCATGAGGGGGGAAGTTACAATGAGCAGTTCTTC.

CDR3 nucleotides: TGTGCCAGCAGCGTTGACCGTACTAGTGGAAACACCATATATTTT. Protein: CASSVDRTSGNTIYF. This rearrangement joins TRBV7-8 to TRBJ1-3; no clear D. The CDR3 has 15 residues. Deletions cut 5 bases from V and 3 bases from J, with 14 bases between. The V gene's germline CDR1 is SGHVS and CDR2 FQNEAQ. The full variable domain, with the rest looked up from reference TRBV7-8 and TRBJ1-3, is GAGVSQSPRYKVAKRGQDVALRCDPISGHVSLFWYQQALGQGPEFLTYFQNEAQLDKSGLPSDRFFAERPEGSVSTLKIQRTQQEDSAVYLCASSVDRTSGNTIYFGEGSWLTVV.

The J gene is TRBJ2-1, the V gene TRBV9; no clear D. Germline V gene lookup returns CDR1 SGDLS and CDR2 YYNGEE. The CDR3 extends over 14 amino acids. Trimming left V 0 bases short and J 9 bases short, with 13 bases between. The CDR3 DNA sequence: TGTGCCAGCAGCGTAGCTGGCGCGATTGGTGAGCAGTTCTTC. Translating gives CASSVAGAIGEQFF.

This clonotype was recorded once. This chain uses TRBV7-9 with TRBJ2-7, with D maybe TRBD1 (6 bases). The germline V gene has CDR1 SEHNR and CDR2 FQNEAQ (reference sequence). The length of the CDR3 is 13 residues. Trimming took 1 base from V and 3 from J, leaving 7 bases between them. DNA for the CDR3: TGTGCCAGCAGCTTAGGACAGGACTACGAGCAGTACTTC. Its protein product is CASSLGQDYEQYF.

The CDR3 DNA is TGCAGCGTTTACGTCGGGACATCGTTTAACTATGGCTACACCTTC. Residues: CSVYVGTSFNYGYTF. The genes are TRBV29-1 and TRBJ1-2; a possible D gene is TRBD1 (6 bases). V was shortened by 5 bases and J by 1 base, with 17 bases between the two germline ends. Germline V gene data show CDR1 as SQVTM and CDR2 as ANQGSEA. This CDR3 is built from 15 residues. Together with reference TRBV29-1 and TRBJ1-2, the CDR3 gives the full variable domain: SAVISQKPSRDICQRGTSLTIQCQVDSQVTMMFWYRQQPGQSLTLIATANQGSEATYESGFVIDKFPISRPNLTFSTLTVSNMSPEDSSIYLCSVYVGTSFNYGYTFGSGTRLTVV.

This chain joins TRBV7-9 and TRBJ1-5, with D perhaps matching TRBD1 (5 bases). Germline CDR1 reads SEHNR; CDR2 reads FQNEAQ (reference sequence). The CDR3 loop spans 15 amino acids. Trimming shortened V by 4 bases and J by 0 bases, and 10 bases separated the two germline ends. CDR3 DNA: TGTGCCAGCAGCTCGACAGCATATAGCAATCAGCCCCAGCATTTT. Protein: CASSSTAYSNQPQHF.